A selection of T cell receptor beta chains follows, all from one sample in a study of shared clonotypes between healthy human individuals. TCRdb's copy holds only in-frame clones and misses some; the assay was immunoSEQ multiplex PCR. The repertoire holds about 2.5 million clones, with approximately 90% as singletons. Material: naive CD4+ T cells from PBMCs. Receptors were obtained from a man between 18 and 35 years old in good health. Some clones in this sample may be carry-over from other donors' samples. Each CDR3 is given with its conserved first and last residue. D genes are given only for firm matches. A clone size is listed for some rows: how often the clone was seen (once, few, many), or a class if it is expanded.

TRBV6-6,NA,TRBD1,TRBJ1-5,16,TGTGCCAGCAGTTACCGGGACAGGTCCCCGGTTCAGCCCCAGCATTTT,CASSYRDRSPVQPQHF
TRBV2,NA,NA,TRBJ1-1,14,TGTGCCAGCACCGAAAGGGCCGGGAGGGCTGAAGCTTTCTTT,CASTERAGRAEAFF
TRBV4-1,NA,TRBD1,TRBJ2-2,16,TGCGCCAGCAGCCAAGAAGCTGACAGGGGGTCCGGGGAGCTGTTTTTT,CASSQEADRGSGELFF
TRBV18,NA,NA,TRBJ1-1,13,TGTGCCAGCTCACCACAGGGTGACACTGAAGCTTTCTTT,CASSPQGDTEAFF
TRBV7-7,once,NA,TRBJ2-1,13,TGTGCCAGCAGCTTAGCTCCTTACAATGAGCAGTTCTTC,CASSLAPYNEQFF
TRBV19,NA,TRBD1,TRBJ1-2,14,TGTGCCAGTAGGCCGGGACAGGGGATCGACGGCTACACCTTC,CASRPGQGIDGYTF
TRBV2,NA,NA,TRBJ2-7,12,TGTGCCAGCGCGGCTAGCCCCTACGAGCAGTACTTC,CASAASPYEQYF
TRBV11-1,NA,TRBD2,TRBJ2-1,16,TGTGCCAGCAGCCAACGGACTAGCGGGCCCTCGGGTGAGCAGTTCTTC,CASSQRTSGPSGEQFF
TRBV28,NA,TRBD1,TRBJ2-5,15,TGTGCCAGCAACTGGGGCAGGGGGTTCCAAGAGACCCAGTACTTC,CASNWGRGFQETQYF
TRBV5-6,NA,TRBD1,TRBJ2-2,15,TGTGCCAGCAGTCTCCCGGGACAGGCCGCCGGGGAGCTGTTTTTT,CASSLPGQAAGELFF
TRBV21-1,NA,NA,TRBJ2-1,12,TGTGCCAGCAGCAAAATCAGTACAGGAAAGTTCTTC,CASSKISTGKFF
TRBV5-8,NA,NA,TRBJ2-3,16,TGTGCCAGCAGCTTGGGCCAGGGAATAGGGACAGATACGCAGTATTTT,CASSLGQGIGTDTQYF
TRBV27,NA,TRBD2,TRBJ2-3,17,TGTGCCAGCAGTTCTGGCCCCCTAGCGGGAGATCAAGATACGCAGTATTTT,CASSSGPLAGDQDTQYF
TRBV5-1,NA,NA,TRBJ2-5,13,TGCGCCAGCAGCTTCCCCGGGGAAGAGACCCAGTACTTC,CASSFPGEETQYF
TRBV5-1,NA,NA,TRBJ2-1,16,TGCGCCAGCAGCTTGGGGGGACGGAGCTCCTACAATGAGCAGTTCTTC,CASSLGGRSSYNEQFF
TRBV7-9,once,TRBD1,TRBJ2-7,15,TGTGCCAGCAGCTTACCCTGGGGACAGATCTACGAGCAGTACTTC,CASSLPWGQIYEQYF
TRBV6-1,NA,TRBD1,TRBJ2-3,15,TGTGCCAGCAGCGTACAGGGGATTCTCACAGATACGCAGTATTTT,CASSVQGILTDTQYF
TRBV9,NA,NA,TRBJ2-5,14,TGTGCCAGCAGCGTCAGGGCCACGAGTGGGACCCAGTACTTC,CASSVRATSGTQYF
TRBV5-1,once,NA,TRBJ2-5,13,TGCGCCAGCAGCAGGGTAGGGTTGGAGACCCAGTACTTC,CASSRVGLETQYF
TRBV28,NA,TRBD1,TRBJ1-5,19,TGTGCCAGCAGTTTATTTTCCGGGACAGGGGGCGCCTTTAGTCAGCCCCAGCATTTT,CASSLFSGTGGAFSQPQHF
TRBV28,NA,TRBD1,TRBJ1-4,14,TGTGCCAGCCGAACAGGGGGCGGGCGTGAAAAACTGTTTTTT,CASRTGGGREKLFF
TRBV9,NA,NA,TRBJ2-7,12,TGTGCCAGCAGCGGCCCCTCCTACGAGCAGTACTTC,CASSGPSYEQYF
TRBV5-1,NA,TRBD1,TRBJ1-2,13,TGCGCCAGCAGCGGGACAGGGGGCTATGGCTACACCTTC,CASSGTGGYGYTF
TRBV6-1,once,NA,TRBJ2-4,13,TGTGCCAGCAGTGACGGCCCCAAAAACATTCAGTACTTC,CASSDGPKNIQYF
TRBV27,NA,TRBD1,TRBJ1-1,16,TGTGCCAGCAGGCGGGACAGTTGGGGGGAGAACACTGAAGCTTTCTTT,CASRRDSWGENTEAFF
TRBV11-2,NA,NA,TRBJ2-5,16,TGTGCCAGCAGCTCCCCCAGGACTGGCTTTCGAGAGACCCAGTACTTC,CASSSPRTGFRETQYF
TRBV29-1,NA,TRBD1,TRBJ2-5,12,TGCAGCGTGTTGACAGGGGAAGAGACCCAGTACTTC,CSVLTGEETQYF
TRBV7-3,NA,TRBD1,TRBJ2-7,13,TGTGCCAGCAGCCAACAACAGGGGCAAGAGCAGTACTTC,CASSQQQGQEQYF